These T cell receptor beta chains were read from a single sample in a study of metastatic and nonmetastatic thyroid tumors. TCRdb re-called the PCR reads via MiXCR. The top ten clones hold 3.6% of a sample with about 92,000 clones, approximately 15% of them seen once. Material for sequencing was blood. All receptors come from a female donor with papillary thyroid cancer or a benign thyroid nodule (not recorded which). Some clones in this sample may be carry-over from other donors' samples. Each CDR3 is given with its conserved first and last residue. A D gene is named only where the DNA matches it firmly. Clone sizes are given selectively: once, few, many, or a class where the clone is expanded.

v_call: TRBV12-3/TRBV12-4; d_call: -; clone_size: many; j_call: TRBJ2-2; cdr3_nt: TGTGCCAGCAGCCGCGACCACGTTCGGGAGCTGTTTTTT; cdr3_aa: CASSRDHVRELFF
v_call: TRBV2; d_call: -; clone_size: many; j_call: TRBJ2-1; cdr3_nt: TGTGCCAGCAGCCCTTGGACAGGGAGGGATGAGCAGTTCTTC; cdr3_aa: CASSPWTGRDEQFF
v_call: TRBV20-1; d_call: -; clone_size: once; j_call: TRBJ1-5; cdr3_nt: TGCAGTTCTAGCGGGGGCCCCAATCAGCCCCATCATTTT; cdr3_aa: CSSSGGPNQPHHF
v_call: TRBV5-6; d_call: TRBD2; clone_size: many; j_call: TRBJ2-1; cdr3_nt: TGTGCCAGCAGCGGGGGTACGGGGACTAGCGAGTACAATGAGCAGTTCTTC; cdr3_aa: CASSGGTGTSEYNEQFF
v_call: TRBV6-1; d_call: -; clone_size: -; j_call: TRBJ1-3; cdr3_nt: TGTGCCAGCAGTACCCGGACACTGATCTCTGGAAACACCAGATATTTT; cdr3_aa: CASSTRTLISGNTRYF
v_call: TRBV25-1; d_call: TRBD1; clone_size: many; j_call: TRBJ1-6; cdr3_nt: TGTGCCAGCAGTGTAGGGGGACAGATTAATTCACCCCTCCACTTT; cdr3_aa: CASSVGGQINSPLHF
v_call: TRBV29-1; d_call: TRBD1; clone_size: many; j_call: TRBJ1-4; cdr3_nt: TGCAGCGTTGAAGAAAGACAGGGAGGTGAAAAACTGTTTTTT; cdr3_aa: CSVEERQGGEKLFF
v_call: TRBV6-5; d_call: -; clone_size: few; j_call: TRBJ2-7; cdr3_nt: TGTGCCAGCAGTTACTCGACATTGGGCGGCTACGAGCAGTACTTC; cdr3_aa: CASSYSTLGGYEQYF
v_call: TRBV28; d_call: TRBD2; clone_size: many; j_call: TRBJ2-5; cdr3_nt: TGTGCCAGCAGGGGCGAATCGCGGGGGGGCTTTCAAGAGACCCAGTACTTC; cdr3_aa: CASRGESRGGFQETQYF
v_call: TRBV4-1; d_call: TRBD1; clone_size: -; j_call: TRBJ2-3; cdr3_nt: TGCGCCAGCAGCCATGGACAGGACAGCACAGATACGCAGTATTTT; cdr3_aa: CASSHGQDSTDTQYF
v_call: TRBV4-1; d_call: -; clone_size: many; j_call: TRBJ1-3; cdr3_nt: TGCGCCAGCAGCCAGGCCTCGGCCGTGGCGAACACCATATATTTT; cdr3_aa: CASSQASAVANTIYF
v_call: TRBV20-1; d_call: -; clone_size: many; j_call: TRBJ1-5; cdr3_nt: TGCAGTGCTAGAGATAAACACGGACCAGATCAGCCCCAGCATTTT; cdr3_aa: CSARDKHGPDQPQHF
v_call: TRBV6-5; d_call: TRBD1; clone_size: many; j_call: TRBJ1-1; cdr3_nt: TGTGCCAGCAGTTTCCTCGGGACAGGGGGAGGGGGCACTGAAGCTTTCTTT; cdr3_aa: CASSFLGTGGGGTEAFF
v_call: TRBV20-1; d_call: TRBD2; clone_size: few; j_call: TRBJ2-1; cdr3_nt: TGCAGTGCCCCCCTTAGCGGGGGGACCTGGTTTGAGCAGTTCTTC; cdr3_aa: CSAPLSGGTWFEQFF
v_call: TRBV5-1; d_call: TRBD1; clone_size: many; j_call: TRBJ1-1; cdr3_nt: TGCGCCAGCAGCTTGAGACAGGGTGAAGCTTTCTTT; cdr3_aa: CASSLRQGEAFF
v_call: TRBV29-1; d_call: TRBD1; clone_size: many; j_call: TRBJ2-3; cdr3_nt: TGCAGCGTTAGCATAAGGGGGCGAACAGATACGCAGTATTTT; cdr3_aa: CSVSIRGRTDTQYF
v_call: TRBV20-1; d_call: -; clone_size: once; j_call: TRBJ2-1; cdr3_nt: TGCAGTGGTTTTTCGTGGGCCTGCTACAATGAGCAGTTCTTC; cdr3_aa: CSGFSWACYNEQFF
v_call: TRBV19; d_call: TRBD1; clone_size: many; j_call: TRBJ1-3; cdr3_nt: TGTGCCAGTAGTATTCTGACAGGGGCTGGAAACACCATATATTTT; cdr3_aa: CASSILTGAGNTIYF
v_call: TRBV6-5; d_call: -; clone_size: few; j_call: TRBJ2-3; cdr3_nt: TGTGCCAGCAGGGCCGTCCCGGGACATTGTAGGGGGGCAGATACGCAGTATTTT; cdr3_aa: CASRAVPGHCRGADTQYF
v_call: TRBV28; d_call: -; clone_size: many; j_call: TRBJ2-2; cdr3_nt: TGTGCCAGCATTGCAGGGGCTAAGAACACCGGGGAGCTGTTTTTT; cdr3_aa: CASIAGAKNTGELFF
v_call: TRBV11-2; d_call: -; clone_size: few; j_call: TRBJ2-3; cdr3_nt: TGTGCCAGCAGCAGCGATGGACTACCCACAGATACGCAGTATTTT; cdr3_aa: CASSSDGLPTDTQYF
v_call: TRBV5-1; d_call: TRBD2; clone_size: many; j_call: TRBJ2-1; cdr3_nt: TGCGCCAGCAGCTTAAGTGGGCGGGGGGCGCACTCCTACAATGAGCAGTTCTTC; cdr3_aa: CASSLSGRGAHSYNEQFF
v_call: TRBV19; d_call: -; clone_size: few; j_call: TRBJ1-5; cdr3_nt: TGTTCCAGTATCTTGGGGGGTAGCAATCAGCCCCAGCATTTT; cdr3_aa: CSSILGGSNQPQHF
v_call: TRBV4-2; d_call: TRBD2; clone_size: many; j_call: TRBJ2-1; cdr3_nt: TGTGCCAGCAGCCAAGATCCTAGCGGGGGTAATGAGCAGTTCTTC; cdr3_aa: CASSQDPSGGNEQFF
v_call: TRBV28; d_call: TRBD1; clone_size: many; j_call: TRBJ1-3; cdr3_nt: TGTGCCAGTTTCCGGGACAGGGGCGGATTAGGCGGAAACACCATATATTTT; cdr3_aa: CASFRDRGGLGGNTIYF
v_call: TRBV27; d_call: -; clone_size: few; j_call: TRBJ1-2; cdr3_nt: TGTGCCAACAGCCTCGTACCCGCCGGGGGGGGGACCTATTGCTACACCTTC; cdr3_aa: CANSLVPAGGGTYCYTF
v_call: TRBV2; d_call: -; clone_size: many; j_call: TRBJ1-3; cdr3_nt: TGTGCCAGCAGTGAATCCGGGTTTGAGGGAAACACCATATATTTT; cdr3_aa: CASSESGFEGNTIYF
v_call: TRBV30; d_call: -; clone_size: many; j_call: TRBJ1-1; cdr3_nt: TGTGCCTGGTCCGAAAGGCATGAAGCTTTCTTT; cdr3_aa: CAWSERHEAFF
v_call: TRBV3-1; d_call: TRBD2; clone_size: many; j_call: TRBJ2-5; cdr3_nt: TGTGCCAGCAGCGAAACCGGGACTAGGTACCAAGAGACCCAGTACTTC; cdr3_aa: CASSETGTRYQETQYF
v_call: TRBV20-1; d_call: TRBD2; clone_size: many; j_call: TRBJ2-1; cdr3_nt: TGCAGTGCTAGAGACCCAAGGTTTGCGGGAGAAAACAATGAGCAGTTCTTC; cdr3_aa: CSARDPRFAGENNEQFF
v_call: TRBV20-1; d_call: -; clone_size: many; j_call: TRBJ1-1; cdr3_nt: TGCAGTGCTAGAGATCGGACTAGAGCTGGGACTGAAGCTTTCTTT; cdr3_aa: CSARDRTRAGTEAFF
v_call: TRBV5-1; d_call: TRBD2; clone_size: many; j_call: TRBJ2-7; cdr3_nt: TGCGCCAGCAGCTTGGGGGGGGGGAGTCCCTACGAGCAGTACTTC; cdr3_aa: CASSLGGGSPYEQYF
v_call: TRBV10-3; d_call: -; clone_size: few; j_call: TRBJ1-2; cdr3_nt: TGTGCCATCAGCCAGTACTATGGCTACACCTTC; cdr3_aa: CAISQYYGYTF
v_call: TRBV3-1; d_call: -; clone_size: many; j_call: TRBJ2-7; cdr3_nt: TGTGCCAGCAGCCAAGTAAGGGGCGAGCAGTACTTC; cdr3_aa: CASSQVRGEQYF
v_call: TRBV7-6; d_call: TRBD1; clone_size: medium-sized; j_call: TRBJ2-7; cdr3_nt: TGTGCCAGCAGCCCTCGACAGGGTATTCACGAGCAGTACTTC; cdr3_aa: CASSPRQGIHEQYF
v_call: TRBV30; d_call: -; clone_size: -; j_call: TRBJ1-6; cdr3_nt: TGTGCCTCCTCATCCCCCCCAGGGGTTCCACCCCTCCACTTT; cdr3_aa: CASSSPPGVPPLHF
v_call: TRBV3-1; d_call: -; clone_size: many; j_call: TRBJ1-1; cdr3_nt: TGTGCCAGCAGCCAAGCTCGAGGACTATCGAATACTGAAGCTTTCTTT; cdr3_aa: CASSQARGLSNTEAFF
v_call: TRBV20-1; d_call: -; clone_size: few; j_call: TRBJ2-3; cdr3_nt: TGCAGTGCCACCCCGGCCCGCGGCAGGCCACAGGGTACGCAGTATTTT; cdr3_aa: CSATPARGRPQGTQYF
v_call: TRBV19; d_call: -; clone_size: few; j_call: TRBJ2-7; cdr3_nt: TGTGCCAGTGCCCGGGGGTCGTCCTACGAGCAGTACTTC; cdr3_aa: CASARGSSYEQYF
v_call: TRBV27; d_call: -; clone_size: many; j_call: TRBJ1-1; cdr3_nt: TGTGCCAGCAGTTTAATAGTGACAACTGAAGCTTTCTTT; cdr3_aa: CASSLIVTTEAFF
v_call: TRBV12-3/TRBV12-4; d_call: -; clone_size: many; j_call: TRBJ1-1; cdr3_nt: TGTGCCAGCAGTTTAATCTTCGGGAGGAACACTGAAGCTTTCTTT; cdr3_aa: CASSLIFGRNTEAFF
v_call: TRBV11-2; d_call: TRBD1; clone_size: -; j_call: TRBJ2-2; cdr3_nt: TGTGCCAGCAGCTTAGATCTGGACAGGGAGAACACCGGGGAGCTGTTTTTT; cdr3_aa: CASSLDLDRENTGELFF
v_call: TRBV5-1; d_call: -; clone_size: -; j_call: TRBJ2-7; cdr3_nt: TGCGCCAGCAGCCCTCCGGGCGCCAGCTACGAGCAGTACTTC; cdr3_aa: CASSPPGASYEQYF
v_call: TRBV20-1; d_call: TRBD1; clone_size: many; j_call: TRBJ2-1; cdr3_nt: TGCAGTGCTGGCCGGGACAGGGACTACAATGAGCAGTTCTTC; cdr3_aa: CSAGRDRDYNEQFF
v_call: TRBV2; d_call: -; clone_size: many; j_call: TRBJ1-5; cdr3_nt: TGTGCCAGCAGGGCCCGGGATAGGCGGAAGGATCAGCCCCAGCATTTT; cdr3_aa: CASRARDRRKDQPQHF
v_call: TRBV6-5; d_call: -; clone_size: few; j_call: TRBJ1-5; cdr3_nt: TGTGCCAGCAGTCACCCTTACAGTCAGCCCCAGCATTTT; cdr3_aa: CASSHPYSQPQHF
v_call: TRBV14; d_call: TRBD1; clone_size: -; j_call: TRBJ1-1; cdr3_nt: TGTGCCAGCAGCCACGGAAACTACAGGGGGATGAACACTGAAGCCTTCTTT; cdr3_aa: CASSHGNYRGMNTEAFF
v_call: TRBV20-1; d_call: TRBD1; clone_size: -; j_call: TRBJ1-2; cdr3_nt: TGCAGTGCTCTACAGGGGATAATTGATGGCTACACCTTC; cdr3_aa: CSALQGIIDGYTF
v_call: TRBV5-1; d_call: -; clone_size: -; j_call: TRBJ1-1; cdr3_nt: TGCGCCAGCAGCTTCGGTCAGGGAGGGAGCTTAGCTGAAGCTTTCTTT; cdr3_aa: CASSFGQGGSLAEAFF
v_call: TRBV5-1; d_call: -; clone_size: -; j_call: TRBJ2-5; cdr3_nt: TGCGCCAGCACCCCCGTGTGGGGAGAGACCCAGTACTTC; cdr3_aa: CASTPVWGETQYF
v_call: TRBV5-6; d_call: -; clone_size: few; j_call: TRBJ1-3; cdr3_nt: TGTGCCAGCAGCTTGGGCGGCACCAGCGGAAACACCATATATTTT; cdr3_aa: CASSLGGTSGNTIYF
v_call: TRBV28; d_call: -; clone_size: many; j_call: TRBJ1-3; cdr3_nt: TGTGCCAGCGGCGGCATTCTCGCCACTGGAAACACCATATATTTT; cdr3_aa: CASGGILATGNTIYF
v_call: TRBV6-2/TRBV6-3; d_call: -; clone_size: many; j_call: TRBJ1-2; cdr3_nt: TGTGCCAGCAGTCGCCTGGGAGGGAGCTATGGCTACACCTTC; cdr3_aa: CASSRLGGSYGYTF
v_call: TRBV27; d_call: -; clone_size: -; j_call: TRBJ1-5; cdr3_nt: TGTGCCAGCAAATTCGGCCCTAATCAGCCCCAGCATTTT; cdr3_aa: CASKFGPNQPQHF
v_call: TRBV4-2; d_call: TRBD2; clone_size: few; j_call: TRBJ2-5; cdr3_nt: TGTGCCAGCAGCCAAAGGTTAGCGGGGCAAGAGACCCAGTACTTC; cdr3_aa: CASSQRLAGQETQYF
v_call: TRBV28; d_call: -; clone_size: many; j_call: TRBJ1-2; cdr3_nt: TGTGCCAGCAGTTTGAATCCGATGAGTAACTATGGCTACACCTTC; cdr3_aa: CASSLNPMSNYGYTF
v_call: TRBV30; d_call: -; clone_size: -; j_call: TRBJ2-1; cdr3_nt: TGTGCCTGGAGTGAACCTCGCAATTCCCTTTACAATGAGCAGTTCTTC; cdr3_aa: CAWSEPRNSLYNEQFF
v_call: TRBV7-6; d_call: -; clone_size: many; j_call: TRBJ2-1; cdr3_nt: TGTGCCAGCAGCTTATTAGCCCCTCTCCGGACAGCCTACAATGAGCAGTTCTTC; cdr3_aa: CASSLLAPLRTAYNEQFF
v_call: TRBV30; d_call: -; clone_size: many; j_call: TRBJ1-2; cdr3_nt: TGTGCCTGGAGTTTCCCTGGTTACCCCTATGGCTACACCTTC; cdr3_aa: CAWSFPGYPYGYTF
v_call: TRBV19; d_call: -; clone_size: many; j_call: TRBJ1-3; cdr3_nt: TGTGCCAGTAGTATAGTACAGCTCTCTGGAAACACCATATATTTT; cdr3_aa: CASSIVQLSGNTIYF